The clone carrying this T cell receptor (beta chain) was picked up one time. Its matching antigen is unknown. The source of the sample is a study of cytomegalovirus exposure and HLA in healthy donors. General observations from the study: Most of the TCR beta V segments (in an earlier analysis) were productive either about 87% or about 30% of the time. Most TCR sequences were rare, but some public TCRs occurred in many donors. TCR beta sequences reportedly predicted the HLA-A and HLA-B alleles of most subjects accurately.

Germline assignment: CDR1 MDHEN and CDR2 SYDVKM. This CDR3 has 15 amino acids. Trimming removed 6 bases at V and 1 base at J, with 12 bases between. A multiplex PCR was run with 60 Vbeta primers and 13 Jbeta primers. TCRdb's table, derived via immunoSEQ multiplex PCR, lists solely in-frame clones and lacks some. Among approximately 110,000 clones, around 77% were seen once, and the ten largest hold less than 4%. The chain carries TRBV28 and TRBJ2-2; D possibly corresponds to TRBD2 (6 bases). Sequencing was carried out using PBMCs. This TCR was recovered from a human donor in good health. The CDR3 region has the DNA TGTGCCAGCAGGCCTCCGACTAGGAACACCGGGGAGCTGTTTTTT. Protein product: CASRPPTRNTGELFF.